This TCR beta chain comes out of a study of identical twins. Regarding the study as a whole: Fewer insertions marked abundant cord blood beta clonotypes; young adult naive trended weakly, memory not at all. Interpretation of the results relied on cross-sectional statistical analysis and not on following the same donors.

This clonotype occurred a few times. Its matching antigen is unknown. Template switching added a universal primer site, and cDNA bore unique molecular identifiers. TCRdb processed the 5' RACE reads anew with MiXCR; each CDR3 protein has one entry. In the table there are 350,000 to 600,000 distinct CDR3 sequences, 13% to 15% of which are singletons. The data were also submitted as part of a second study, on yellow fever vaccine responses in identical twins. That investigation notes: A vaccine T cell response that seemed partly convergent and partly personalized was reported in twins.

This TCR came from a woman between 18 and 29 years old in good health. Sequences were obtained from CD4+ T cells sorted from blood.

CDR3 in DNA: TGCGCCAGCAGCAAAGGACTAGCGGGACCGCCAGCCAATGAGCAGTTCTTC. This gives the protein CASSKGLAGPPANEQFF. The chain joins TRBV5-1 to TRBJ2-1; 12 bases align to TRBD2. J was trimmed by 6 bases and V by 4 bases; bases with no gene match: 11. Germline V gene data show CDR1 as SGHRS and CDR2 as YFSETQ. The CDR3 covers 17 residues. The entire variable domain, with the rest obtained from reference TRBV5-1 and TRBJ2-1, is as follows: KAGVTQTPRYLIKTRGQQVTLSCSPISGHRSVSWYQQTPGQGLQFLFEYFSETQRNKGNFPGRFSGRQFSNSRSEMNVSTLELGDSALYLCASSKGLAGPPANEQFFGPGTRLTVL.